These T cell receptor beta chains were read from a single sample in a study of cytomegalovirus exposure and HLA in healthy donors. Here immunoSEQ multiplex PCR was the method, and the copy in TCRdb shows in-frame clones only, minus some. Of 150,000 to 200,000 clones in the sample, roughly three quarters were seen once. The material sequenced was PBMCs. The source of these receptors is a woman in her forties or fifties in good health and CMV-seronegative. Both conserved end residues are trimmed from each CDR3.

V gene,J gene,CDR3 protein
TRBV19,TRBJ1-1,ASTAGWLNTEAF
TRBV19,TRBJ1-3,ASSGTGAGNTIY
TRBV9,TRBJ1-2,ASSVRENYGYT
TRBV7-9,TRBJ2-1,ASSLFSLSSYNEQF
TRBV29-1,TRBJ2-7,SVETRGDYEQY
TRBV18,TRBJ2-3,ASSPQPGSSGTDTQY
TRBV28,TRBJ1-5,ASRPGGGRNQPQH
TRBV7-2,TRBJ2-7,ASSLTGDGLYEQY
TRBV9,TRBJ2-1,ASSVDMGLRYNEQF
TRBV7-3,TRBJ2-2,ASSLGGGSPNTGELF
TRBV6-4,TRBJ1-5,ASSDSGGRPQH
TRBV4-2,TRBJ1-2,ASSQDEGAGYGYT
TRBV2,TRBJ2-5,ASSPDRGREETQY
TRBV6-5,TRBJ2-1,ASSPGAGEAIEQF
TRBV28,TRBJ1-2,ASSLDQGKSYGYT
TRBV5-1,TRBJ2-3,ASRLQVLTDTQY
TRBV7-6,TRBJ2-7,ASSLALKDRGSEQY
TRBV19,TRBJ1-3,ASSIRGSGNTIY
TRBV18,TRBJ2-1,ASSRQGAYNEQF
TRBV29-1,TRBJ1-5,RVENREYSGYSNQPQH
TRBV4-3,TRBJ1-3,ASSQVTGAGNTIY
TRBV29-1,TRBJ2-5,SVLLGFGETQY
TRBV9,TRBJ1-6,ASSPRSSSYNSPLH
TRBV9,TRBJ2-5,ASSVDRGSKETQY
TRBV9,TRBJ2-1,ASSVFSASSYNEQF
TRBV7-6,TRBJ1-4,ASSLNAGINEKLF
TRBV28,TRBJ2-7,ASSSDRYEQY
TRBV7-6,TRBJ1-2,ASSPPPGDWEWSYT
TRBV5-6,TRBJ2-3,ASSLSAGVGSDTQY
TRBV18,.,ASSRQGGYEQY
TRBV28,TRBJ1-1,ASSPPGVPRNTEAF
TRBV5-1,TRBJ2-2,ASSFLAGGRYGELF
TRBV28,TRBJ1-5,ASTPGGRSQPQH
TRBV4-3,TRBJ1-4,ASSQETGINEKLF
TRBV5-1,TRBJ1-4,ASSLGTTNEKLF
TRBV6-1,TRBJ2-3,ASSLQESSTDTQY
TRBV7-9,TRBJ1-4,ASSPLGGLTNEKLF
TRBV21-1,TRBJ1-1,ASPCQAF
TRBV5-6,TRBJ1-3,ASSFEGGNTIY
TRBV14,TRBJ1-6,ASSLGQVNSPLH
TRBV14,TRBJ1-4,ASSKGTLFNEKLF
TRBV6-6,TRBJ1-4,ASSGGEKLF
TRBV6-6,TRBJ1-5,ASSYVGGQPQH
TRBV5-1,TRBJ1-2,ASSSDGGLSGYT
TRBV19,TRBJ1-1,ASNWGRVAMNPEAF
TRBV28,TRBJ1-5,ASRETVAPQH
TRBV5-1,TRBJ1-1,ASSLDRKNTEAF
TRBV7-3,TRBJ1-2,ASSPQGPNGYGYT
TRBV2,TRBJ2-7,ASSLRQRDKY
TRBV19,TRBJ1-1,ASSSRTGLGNTEAF
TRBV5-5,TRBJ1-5,ASSFESQPQH
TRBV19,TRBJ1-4,ASKDTLEEKLF
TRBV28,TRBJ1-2,ASRPTGTGGGYT